This T cell receptor (beta chain) was obtained from a study of blood T cell repertoires in COVID-19. Study at large: Whether acute or convalescent, the COVID-19 samples came from the United States, Italy and Spain. In each case, the material was cDNA or gDNA derived from T cells, B-cell-depleted T cells, or PBMCs.

The CDR3 is made up of 15 amino acids. CDR1 is SEHNR, CDR2 FQNEAQ, per germline (reference sequence). The V segment lost 5 bases and the J segment 2 bases; nucleotides outside the gene matches: 5. Per the original methods: Researchers report that nucleated cell counts were estimated from reference gene primer amplification. Generated by immunoSEQ multiplex PCR, the TCRdb table keeps only in-frame clones and is missing some. That table is the source of V, J and clone size, and D and trimming were worked out from the DNA. Of some 240,000 clones listed, approximately 83% are singletons. The receptor's source is a woman older than 75 with acute or convalescent COVID-19. Sequenced: peripheral blood. The V and J genes are TRBV7-9 and TRBJ1-4, with TRBD1 matching 7 bases. CDR3 region: CASSPQGGTNEKLFF. CDR3 in DNA: TGTGCCAGCAGCCCCCAGGGGGGCACTAATGAAAAACTGTTTTTT.